The 13 T cell receptor beta chains presented below share a single source sample, sequenced in a study of beta chain features in type 1 diabetes. The investigators reverse transcribed all of the isolated RNA, so they sequenced expressed TCRB transcripts. The protocol was immunoSEQ multiplex PCR, while the TCRdb copy is restricted to in-frame clones and leaves out a portion. The table records around 350,000 clones, roughly an eighth of them present only once. The sample taken for sequencing was naive CD4+ T cells from blood. Source of these receptors: a man between 18 and 29 years old in good health.

Concerning this clone: Other DNA variants within this sample encode the same CDR3. The chain links TRBV7-2 to TRBJ1-1; no reliable D call. V lost 2 bases and J lost 1, with 5 bases in between. CDR3 length: 13 amino acids. The germline V gene encodes CDR1 SGHTA and CDR2 FQGNSA. This CDR3 reads CASSLTGNTEAFF. DNA for the CDR3: TGTGCCAGCAGCTTAACCGGGAACACTGAAGCTTTCTTT.

There are a few counts of this clone. The genes are TRBV7-3 and TRBJ2-7, with TRBD1 matching 8 bases. This CDR3 has 15 amino acids. CDR1 is SGHTA and CDR2 is FQGTGA in the germline V gene. V shed 5 bases and J 2 bases; nucleotides not matched to a gene: 8. This CDR3 is CASSRGTGVAYEQYF. CDR3 bases: TGTGCCAGCAGCAGAGGGACAGGCGTTGCCTACGAGCAGTACTTC.

The genes are TRBV7-2 and TRBJ1-5; TRBD1 matches 8 bases. Trimming took 2 bases from V and 0 from J; bases not matched to a gene: 9. The germline gives CDR1 SGHTA, CDR2 FQGNSA. This CDR3 has 18 amino acids. Here the CDR3 reads CASSLRFGTGPSNQPQHF. The DNA of the CDR3 is TGTGCCAGCAGCTTAAGGTTTGGGACAGGACCTAGCAATCAGCCCCAGCATTTT.

This clone has a handful of counts. CDR3 loop: CAWSTGGGGNQPQHF. Here the CDR3 DNA reads TGTGCCTGGAGTACAGGGGGCGGAGGGAATCAGCCCCAGCATTTT. The rearrangement uses TRBV30 and TRBJ1-5; 9 nucleotides line up with TRBD1. The CDR3 length is 15 residues. CDR1 and CDR2 (germline): GTSNPN, SVGIG (reference sequence). V lost 2 bases and J lost 4; bases outside the gene matches: 6.

This clone has a count of ten or more. This chain links TRBV5-4 with TRBJ2-3; D not certain. V was clipped by 4 bases and J by 4 bases, with 7 bases between them. The CDR3 is 12 amino acids. Germline V lookup: CDR1 SGHNT, CDR2 YYREEE (reference sequence). The CDR3 coding sequence is TGTGCCAGCAGCCTCGCGGCAGATACGCAGTATTTT. Encoded protein: CASSLAADTQYF.

The rearrangement joins TRBV11-1 to TRBJ2-3; the D gene is possibly TRBD1 (5 bases). The CDR3 sequence is 14 residues long. Germline V gene sequence: CDR1 SGHAT, CDR2 FQDESV (reference sequence). Trimming removed 4 bases at V and 5 bases at J, with 13 bases between. CDR3: CASSYQGYLDTQYF. DNA for the CDR3: TGTGCCAGCAGCTATCAGGGTTATTTAGATACGCAGTATTTT.

The CDR3 DNA sequence: TGTGCCAGCAGCATATCAGAATACGAGCAGTACTTC. As protein: CASSISEYEQYF. This chain links TRBV7-9 with TRBJ2-7; no definite D call. The CDR3 has 12 residues. V was clipped by 5 bases and J by 4 bases, with 9 bases between them. The germline V gene encodes CDR1 SEHNR and CDR2 FQNEAQ (reference sequence).

A few counts support this clone. The J gene is TRBJ2-5, the V gene TRBV25-1, with 8 bases lining up with TRBD1. Germline values: CDR1 MGHDK, CDR2 SYGVNS. This CDR3 is 13 amino acids long. Unmatched junction bases numbered 2, after V lost 3 bases and J lost 5 bases. CDR3 residues: CASSDRGRETQYF. The CDR3, as DNA: TGTGCCAGCAGTGACAGGGGGCGGGAGACCCAGTACTTC.

The chain carries TRBV18 and TRBJ2-1; 7 bases are a match to TRBD2. Germline loops: CDR1 KGHSH, CDR2 LQKENI. The CDR3 runs to 12 residues. Trimming cost V 1 base and J 12 bases; bases outside gene matches: 3. The CDR3: CASSPRREWQFF. Here the CDR3 DNA reads TGTGCCAGCTCACCACGGCGGGAGTGGCAGTTCTTC. Complete variable domain (other parts from reference TRBV18 and TRBJ2-1): NAGVMQNPRHLVRRRGQEARLRCSPMKGHSHVYWYRQLPEEGLKFMVYLQKENIIDESGMPKERFSAEFPKEGPSILRIQQVVRGDSAAYFCASSPRREWQFFGPGTRLTVL.

V gene TRBV11-2 combines with J gene TRBJ2-7, with D uncertain. Germline loops: CDR1 SGHAT, CDR2 FQNNGV. The CDR3 length is 14 residues. V was clipped by 1 base and J by 1 base, with 8 bases between them. The chain's CDR3 is CASSLGGKSYEQYF. As DNA, the CDR3 is TGTGCCAGCAGCTTAGGTGGCAAATCCTACGAGCAGTACTTC.

This clone occurred a few times. The V call is TRBV7-2, the J call TRBJ1-1; tentatively, D is TRBD1 (6 bases). The CDR3 runs 14 residues. Trimming took off 5 bases at V and 7 bases at J, with 17 bases between the two ends. CDR1 is SGHTA, CDR2 FQGNSA, per germline. The CDR3 here is CASSGLQGRGEAFF. The CDR3 DNA reads TGTGCCAGCAGCGGGCTACAGGGACGGGGTGAAGCTTTCTTT. Drawing the rest from reference TRBV7-2 and TRBJ1-1, the complete variable domain is GAGVSQSPSNKVTEKGKDVELRCDPISGHTALYWYRQSLGQGLEFLIYFQGNSAPDKSGLPSDRFSAERTGGSVSTLTIQRTQQEDSAVYLCASSGLQGRGEAFFGQGTRLTVV.

The V call is TRBV28, the J call TRBJ1-5; TRBD1 might be the D (5 bases). CDR1 and CDR2 (germline): MDHEN, SYDVKM. V dropped 11 bases and J dropped 0 bases, with 14 bases sitting between them. The CDR3 runs 14 residues. This CDR3 is CAGMSGGSNQPQHF. The CDR3 region has the DNA TGTGCCGGTATGTCCGGGGGTAGCAATCAGCCCCAGCATTTT.

The chain combines TRBV18 with TRBJ2-5, with D perhaps matching TRBD2 (6 bases). Looked up from germline, CDR1 is KGHSH and CDR2 is LQKENI. Trimming removed 5 bases at V and 1 base at J, with 11 bases between. The CDR3 consists of 14 residues. In nucleotides, the CDR3 is TGTGCCAGCTCAGCGGGAAGACGCCAAGAGACCCAGTACTTC. Translation gives CASSAGRRQETQYF.